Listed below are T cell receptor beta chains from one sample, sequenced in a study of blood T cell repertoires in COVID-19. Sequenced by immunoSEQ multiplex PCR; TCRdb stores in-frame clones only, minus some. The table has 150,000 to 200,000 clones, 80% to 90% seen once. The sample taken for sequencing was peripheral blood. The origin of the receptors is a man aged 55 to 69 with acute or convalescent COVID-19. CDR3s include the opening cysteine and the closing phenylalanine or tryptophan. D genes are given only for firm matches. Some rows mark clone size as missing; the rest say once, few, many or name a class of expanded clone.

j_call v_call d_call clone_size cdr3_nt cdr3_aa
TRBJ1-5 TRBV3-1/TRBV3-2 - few TGTGCCAGCAGCCAACAGGGTAATCAGCCCCAGCATTTT CASSQQGNQPQHF
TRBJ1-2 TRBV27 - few TGTGCCAGCAGTTCAGCGGGGGGCGCAGACTATGGCTACACCTTC CASSSAGGADYGYTF
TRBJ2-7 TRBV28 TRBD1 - TGTGCCAGCAGTTTGTGGACAGGGAACTACGAGCAGTACTTC CASSLWTGNYEQYF
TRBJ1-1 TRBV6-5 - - TGTGCCAGCAGTCTACAGGGCAACACTGAAGCTTTCTTT CASSLQGNTEAFF
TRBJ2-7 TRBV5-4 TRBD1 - TGTGCCAGCAGTCCTCCGGGACAGGGGTCAAACGAGCAGTACTTC CASSPPGQGSNEQYF
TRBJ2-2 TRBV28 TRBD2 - TGTGCCAGCAGGGCGGGAGCCGAAAACACCGGGGAGCTGTTTTTT CASRAGAENTGELFF
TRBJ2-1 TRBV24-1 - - TGTGCCACCAGTGATTTTACGCGGTCCTACAATGAGCAGTTCTTC CATSDFTRSYNEQFF
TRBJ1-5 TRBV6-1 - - TGTGCCAGCAGTGAGGAGGGAGGGTTCGGGCAGCCCCAGCATTTT CASSEEGGFGQPQHF
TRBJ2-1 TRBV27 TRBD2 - TGTGCCAGCAGGAAACTTAGCGGGAGCGCGAATGAGCAGTTCTTC CASRKLSGSANEQFF
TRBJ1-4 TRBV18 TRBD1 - TGTGCCAGCTCACCGTTCCTACAGGGGGGGAATGAAAAACTGTTTTTT CASSPFLQGGNEKLFF
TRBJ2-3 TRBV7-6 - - TGTGCCAGCAGCTTTTCGCGCGGAGATACGCAGTATTTT CASSFSRGDTQYF
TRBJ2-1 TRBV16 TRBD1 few TGTGCCAGCAGCCAAGGGACAGCCCGCGGTGAGCAGTTCTTC CASSQGTARGEQFF
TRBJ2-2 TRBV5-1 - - TGCGCCAGCACACAGGGATTCGTCACCGGGGAGCTGTTTTTT CASTQGFVTGELFF
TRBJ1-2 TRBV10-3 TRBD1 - TGTGCCATCAGATCGAGACAGGGGCCCTCCTATGGCTACACCTTC CAIRSRQGPSYGYTF
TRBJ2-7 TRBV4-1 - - TGCGCCAGCAGCCAAGGGGCGCAGGGGCGCGAGCAGTACTTC CASSQGAQGREQYF
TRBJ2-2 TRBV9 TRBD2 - TGTGCCAGCAGCGCCCACCCGACTAGCGGGACCACCGGGGAGCTGTTTTTT CASSAHPTSGTTGELFF
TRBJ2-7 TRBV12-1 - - TGTGCCAGCAGCCCTAGCGGGAGTCCATACGAGCAGTACTTC CASSPSGSPYEQYF
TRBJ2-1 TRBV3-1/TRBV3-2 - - TGTGCCAGCAGCCAGGGTAACACCAGGGGTGAGCAGTTCTTC CASSQGNTRGEQFF
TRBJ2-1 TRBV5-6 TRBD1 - TGTGCCAGCAGCTTGATTGGGACAGGGGTCTACAATGAGCAGTTCTTC CASSLIGTGVYNEQFF
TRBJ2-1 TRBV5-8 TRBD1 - TGTGCCAGCAGCGGATGGACAGGGGTAGAGCAGTTCTTC CASSGWTGVEQFF
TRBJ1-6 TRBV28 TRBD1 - TGTGCCAGCAGGCCAGGGGGCGCATCTTATAATTCACCCCTCCACTTT CASRPGGASYNSPLHF
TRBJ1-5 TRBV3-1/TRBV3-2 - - TGTGCCAGCAGCCAAAGCGGACGTTCCGGTAAGCTACAGCCCCAGCATTTT CASSQSGRSGKLQPQHF
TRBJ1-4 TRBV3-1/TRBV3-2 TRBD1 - TGTGCCAGCAGCCGGGACAGGGGTAGTGAAAAACTGTTTTTT CASSRDRGSEKLFF
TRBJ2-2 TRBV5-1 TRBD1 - TGCGCCAGCAGCTCCGGACAGGTCACCACCGGGGAGCTGTTTTTT CASSSGQVTTGELFF
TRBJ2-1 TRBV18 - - TGTGCCAGCTCACCACAACAGGCCTTGAGCTCCTACAATGAGCAGTTCTTC CASSPQQALSSYNEQFF
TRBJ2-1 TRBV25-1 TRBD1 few TGTGCCAGCAGTGATGCCGGGACAGGATTTTATGAGCAGTTCTTC CASSDAGTGFYEQFF
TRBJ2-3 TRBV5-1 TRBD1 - TGCGCCAGCAGCTGGGGACAGGGCCCAACAGATACGCAGTATTTT CASSWGQGPTDTQYF
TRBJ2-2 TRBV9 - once TGTGCCAGCAGCGTAAGAGCGGACGGGGAGCTGTTTTTT CASSVRADGELFF
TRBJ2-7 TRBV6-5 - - TGTGCCAGCAGTTCCCAGGGGGGCTACGAGCAGTACTTC CASSSQGGYEQYF
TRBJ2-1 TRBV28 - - TGTGCCAGCAGTTCGACCGGGACTCAAAAGCAGTTCTTC CASSSTGTQKQFF
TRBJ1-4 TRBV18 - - TGTGCCAGCTCACTAGACAATAATGAAAAACTGTTTTTT CASSLDNNEKLFF
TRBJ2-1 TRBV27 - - TGTGCCAGCAGTTTAAGAGAGCGACTACGACCCAATCGCAATGAGCAGTTCTTC CASSLRERLRPNRNEQFF
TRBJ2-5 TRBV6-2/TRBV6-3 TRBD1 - TGTGCCAGCAGTTTCAGAGGGGGCACCCAAGAGACCCAGTACTTC CASSFRGGTQETQYF
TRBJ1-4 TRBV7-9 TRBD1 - TGTGCCAGCAGCTTAGGAGACAGGGATAATGAAAAACTGTTTTTT CASSLGDRDNEKLFF
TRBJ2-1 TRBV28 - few TGTGCCAGCAGTCGGGACTTGACCGATCGGCAGTTCTTC CASSRDLTDRQFF
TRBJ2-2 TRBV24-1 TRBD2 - TGTGCCACCAAAGGGACTAGCGACGTCGGGGAGCTGTTTTTT CATKGTSDVGELFF
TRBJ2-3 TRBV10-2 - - TGCGCCAGCAGTGAGACAGTCAGGGCGGCGGGCACAGATACGCAGTATTTT CASSETVRAAGTDTQYF
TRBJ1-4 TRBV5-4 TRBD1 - TGTGCCAGCAGCTCTGGACAGGGGGTAAACGAAAAACTGTTTTTT CASSSGQGVNEKLFF
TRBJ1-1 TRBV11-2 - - TGTGCCAGCAGCAGGGGGGGGCCAAGCACTGAAGCTTTCTTT CASSRGGPSTEAFF
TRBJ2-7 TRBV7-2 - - TGTGCCAGCAGCTGGGGGACGGGAGTAGGGCCCGGCGAGCAGTACTTC CASSWGTGVGPGEQYF
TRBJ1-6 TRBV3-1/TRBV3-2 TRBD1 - TGTGCCAGCAGCCGTGGACAGGGGGGCATTAATTCACCCCTCCACTTT CASSRGQGGINSPLHF
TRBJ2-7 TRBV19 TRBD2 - TGTGCCAGTAGTTCCCGACCGGGACTAGCGGGAGTGGCACTTCTCTACGAGCAGTACTTC CASSSRPGLAGVALLYEQYF
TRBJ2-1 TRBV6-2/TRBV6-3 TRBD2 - TGTGCCAGCAGTTACCCCGATCCCCTAGCGGGAGGACAGCAGTTCTTC CASSYPDPLAGGQQFF
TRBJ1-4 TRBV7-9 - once TGTGCCAGCAGCACCGGGGGGGCAGGTGAAAAACTGTTTTTT CASSTGGAGEKLFF
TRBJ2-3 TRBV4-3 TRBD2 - TGCGCCAGCAGCCGTGATCTCGGGACTATGCCCACAGATACGCAGTATTTT CASSRDLGTMPTDTQYF
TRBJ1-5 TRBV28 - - TGTGCCAGCAGCCTAAATCAGCCCCAGCATTTT CASSLNQPQHF
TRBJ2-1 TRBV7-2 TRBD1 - TGTGCCAGCAGCCCAGGGACAGGGCGCAATGAGCAGTTCTTC CASSPGTGRNEQFF
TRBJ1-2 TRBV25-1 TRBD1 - TGTGCCAGCAGTCCGCGGGACAGCCCTAACTATGGCTACACCTTC CASSPRDSPNYGYTF
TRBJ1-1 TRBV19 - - TGTGCCAGTAGCCCCGGGAGGGGGGCGAAGTTGAGGACTGAAGCTTTCTTT CASSPGRGAKLRTEAFF
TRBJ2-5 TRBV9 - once TGTGCCAGCAGCGTAGCGGCTAGCCGGCAGGAGACCCAGTACTTC CASSVAASRQETQYF
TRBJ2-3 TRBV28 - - TGTGCCAGCACCCCATGGGTTGACAATAGCACAGATACGCAGTATTTT CASTPWVDNSTDTQYF
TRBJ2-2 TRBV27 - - TGTGCCAGCAGTCGCACGCAGGGGTACACCGGGGAGCTGTTTTTT CASSRTQGYTGELFF
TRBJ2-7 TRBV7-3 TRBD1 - TGTGCCAGCAGCGCCCGACAGGGGAGTACCTACGAGCAGTACTTC CASSARQGSTYEQYF
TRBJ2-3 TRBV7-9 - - TGTGCCAGCAGCCCACCCCCCCAGGGGCGAACAGATACGCAGTATTTT CASSPPPQGRTDTQYF